This TCR beta chain appears in the sequencing data of a study of OX40 agonist ivuxolimab in advanced cancers. Study results and limitations: Blood T cells, both CD4+ and CD8+, expanded clonally by week 6 at 0.1 to 3.0 mg/kg. Relative to CD4+ cells, CD8+ T cells on average had more expanded clones.

A remark on this clone: The target antigen is unknown.

Measured with immunoSEQ multiplex PCR; TCRdb has only the in-frame clones, and not every one. This sample carries approximately 89,000 clones, roughly 90% of them seen once, and the ten largest clones take under 3%. The material was CD4+ or CD8+ T cells sorted from blood, obtained in a trial of the OX40 agonist ivuxolimab. The sequence was obtained from an adult with an advanced solid tumor such as melanoma, head and neck, liver or kidney cancer.

The CDR3 DNA sequence: TGTGCCAGCAGCCCGAGGGCTAGCGGGCAAACCTACAATGAGCAGTTCTTC. Translating it yields CASSPRASGQTYNEQFF. The chain uses TRBV14 and TRBJ2-1; 8 bases are a match to TRBD2. CDR1 is SGHDN and CDR2 is FVKESK in the germline V gene. CDR3 length: 17 amino acids. V gave up 4 bases and J gave up 2 bases; unmatched junction bases: 10.